These T cell receptor beta chains were read from a single sample in a study of cytomegalovirus exposure and HLA in healthy donors. Clones were sequenced by immunoSEQ multiplex PCR, and TCRdb holds only the in-frame ones, with some missing. The top ten hold 8% to 8.5% of the sample, which has roughly 120,000 clones, about 73% seen once. Sequenced input: PBMCs. The receptors stem from a woman in her thirties or forties in good health and CMV-seropositive. The CDR3 runs from the conserved cysteine through the conserved F or W. Fields, in order: J gene, D gene, V gene, clone size, CDR3 DNA, CDR3 protein. The D gene is left open where the match is weak. Where a row states a size, it is once, few, many or the class of an expanded clone; other rows omit it.

j_call: TRBJ2-3
d_call: TRBD1
v_call: TRBV4-3
clone_size: NA
cdr3_nt: TGCGCCAGCAGCCAAGATGCTTTAGTGGGGACAGGGGGAACAGATACGCAGTATTTT
cdr3_aa: CASSQDALVGTGGTDTQYF

j_call: TRBJ1-2
d_call: TRBD1
v_call: TRBV7-2
clone_size: once
cdr3_nt: TGTGCCAGCAGCACAGGACAGGCCTATGGCTACACCTTC
cdr3_aa: CASSTGQAYGYTF

j_call: TRBJ2-5
d_call: NA
v_call: TRBV11-3
clone_size: once
cdr3_nt: TGTGCCAGCAGCCAAACCGGGGGTCAAGAGACCCAGTACTTC
cdr3_aa: CASSQTGGQETQYF

j_call: TRBJ1-2
d_call: NA
v_call: TRBV7-8
clone_size: NA
cdr3_nt: TGTGCCAGCAGCTTAAACAGGGCTGGAGGATATGGCTACACCTTC
cdr3_aa: CASSLNRAGGYGYTF

j_call: TRBJ1-4
d_call: NA
v_call: TRBV11-2
clone_size: NA
cdr3_nt: TGTGCCAGCAGCTTAGTCGATAGAGAAAAACTGTTTTTT
cdr3_aa: CASSLVDREKLFF

j_call: TRBJ2-3
d_call: TRBD2
v_call: TRBV7-2
clone_size: NA
cdr3_nt: TGTGCCAGCAGCCGTTCCCTAGCGGGGCCAGATACGCAGTATTTT
cdr3_aa: CASSRSLAGPDTQYF

j_call: TRBJ2-3
d_call: NA
v_call: TRBV5-6
clone_size: once
cdr3_nt: TGTGCCTCGGCCCAGCGGCTATTCCAAGATACGCAGTATTTT
cdr3_aa: CASAQRLFQDTQYF

j_call: TRBJ2-5
d_call: NA
v_call: TRBV5-1
clone_size: NA
cdr3_nt: TGCGCCAGCAGCATCCGAAGCAGGGAAGAGACCCAGTACTTC
cdr3_aa: CASSIRSREETQYF

j_call: TRBJ1-2
d_call: TRBD1
v_call: TRBV7-9
clone_size: NA
cdr3_nt: TGTGCCAGCAGCTTCCAAAGGATCCGGGACAGGGGGCGCGGCTACACCTTC
cdr3_aa: CASSFQRIRDRGRGYTF

j_call: TRBJ1-1
d_call: NA
v_call: TRBV29-1
clone_size: NA
cdr3_nt: TGCAGCGGGGGCCTACGGGCTGAAGCTTTCTTT
cdr3_aa: CSGGLRAEAFF

j_call: TRBJ2-7
d_call: TRBD1
v_call: TRBV7-2
clone_size: once
cdr3_nt: TGTGCCAGCAGCCTAGGGGCCGGGACAGGGCTGAACGAGCAGTACTTC
cdr3_aa: CASSLGAGTGLNEQYF

j_call: TRBJ2-3
d_call: TRBD1
v_call: TRBV14
clone_size: NA
cdr3_nt: TGTGCCAGCAGCCAACTAACAGGGGGCACAGATACGCAGTATTTT
cdr3_aa: CASSQLTGGTDTQYF

j_call: TRBJ1-3
d_call: NA
v_call: TRBV4-1
clone_size: few
cdr3_nt: TGCGCCAGCAGCCACCCCTCGCGGGCAAGAGGAAACACCATATATTTT
cdr3_aa: CASSHPSRARGNTIYF

j_call: TRBJ1-2
d_call: TRBD1
v_call: TRBV6-6
clone_size: NA
cdr3_nt: TGTGCCAGCGGGGACAGAGGCTATGGCTACACCTTC
cdr3_aa: CASGDRGYGYTF

j_call: TRBJ2-1
d_call: TRBD2
v_call: TRBV4-1
clone_size: NA
cdr3_nt: TGCGCCAGCAGCCAAGATATAGGCGGGGGGACCTACAATGAGCAGTTCTTC
cdr3_aa: CASSQDIGGGTYNEQFF

j_call: TRBJ2-7
d_call: NA
v_call: TRBV27
clone_size: NA
cdr3_nt: TGTGCCAGCAGTTTAAGGGGGAAAAACGAGCAGTACTTC
cdr3_aa: CASSLRGKNEQYF

j_call: TRBJ2-7
d_call: NA
v_call: TRBV6-1
clone_size: NA
cdr3_nt: TGTGCCAGCCTGACATCTACCTACGAGCAGTACTTC
cdr3_aa: CASLTSTYEQYF

j_call: TRBJ2-3
d_call: TRBD1
v_call: TRBV14
clone_size: NA
cdr3_nt: TGTGCCAGCAGCTTACGACAGGGGGCGACGCAGTATTTT
cdr3_aa: CASSLRQGATQYF

j_call: TRBJ2-2
d_call: NA
v_call: TRBV6-6
clone_size: NA
cdr3_nt: TGTGCCAGCAGTTACTCGCGGGGTCAGCACGGGGAGCTGTTTTTT
cdr3_aa: CASSYSRGQHGELFF

j_call: TRBJ2-5
d_call: TRBD2
v_call: TRBV7-7
clone_size: NA
cdr3_nt: TGTGCCAGCAGCTTACCTGGGGGGGGGCAAGAGACCCAGTACTTC
cdr3_aa: CASSLPGGGQETQYF

j_call: TRBJ1-2
d_call: NA
v_call: TRBV9
clone_size: NA
cdr3_nt: TGTGCCAGCGGTCCGGGGGGGACACCCCCAGGGTACACCTTC
cdr3_aa: CASGPGGTPPGYTF

j_call: TRBJ1-1
d_call: NA
v_call: TRBV5-6
clone_size: NA
cdr3_nt: TGTGCCAGCAGCTTGACCCCCTTAAGAGAGGCTTTCTTT
cdr3_aa: CASSLTPLREAFF

j_call: TRBJ2-1
d_call: NA
v_call: TRBV7-9
clone_size: NA
cdr3_nt: TGTGCCAGCAGCTTACAGGGGCCGACCTACAATGAGCAGTTCTTC
cdr3_aa: CASSLQGPTYNEQFF

j_call: TRBJ1-2
d_call: NA
v_call: TRBV7-2
clone_size: NA
cdr3_nt: TGTGCCAGCAGCGGCGACAGTCCATATGGCTACACCTTC
cdr3_aa: CASSGDSPYGYTF

j_call: TRBJ1-3
d_call: NA
v_call: TRBV6-5
clone_size: few
cdr3_nt: TGTGCCAGCAGGGCCGGGACTGCCGGGAACACCATATATTTT
cdr3_aa: CASRAGTAGNTIYF

j_call: TRBJ2-1
d_call: TRBD2
v_call: TRBV2
clone_size: NA
cdr3_nt: TGTGCCAGCAGTATATACGGACTAGAGGATTACAATGAGCAGTTCTTC
cdr3_aa: CASSIYGLEDYNEQFF

j_call: TRBJ2-3
d_call: TRBD2
v_call: TRBV10-3
clone_size: few
cdr3_nt: TGTGCCATCAGTGAGTCGGGCGGGGGGAGCACAGATACGCAGTATTTT
cdr3_aa: CAISESGGGSTDTQYF

j_call: TRBJ1-1
d_call: TRBD1
v_call: TRBV2
clone_size: NA
cdr3_nt: TGTGCCAGCAGTAGACAGGGTATGGGTACTGAAGCTTTCTTT
cdr3_aa: CASSRQGMGTEAFF

j_call: TRBJ2-7
d_call: TRBD1
v_call: TRBV27
clone_size: NA
cdr3_nt: TGTGCCAGCAGAACTTCAGGGGGAAGAGAGCAGTACTTC
cdr3_aa: CASRTSGGREQYF

j_call: TRBJ1-1
d_call: TRBD1
v_call: TRBV7-9
clone_size: NA
cdr3_nt: TGTGCCAGCAGCCGGGCAGGGGGCTCTGAAGCTTTCTTT
cdr3_aa: CASSRAGGSEAFF

j_call: TRBJ2-5
d_call: TRBD2
v_call: TRBV19
clone_size: NA
cdr3_nt: TGTGCCAGTAGTACTAGCGGGTACCAAGAGACCCAGTACTTC
cdr3_aa: CASSTSGYQETQYF

j_call: TRBJ2-2
d_call: NA
v_call: TRBV10-2
clone_size: NA
cdr3_nt: TGCGCCAGCAAGGACTTCCTCTCTGGGGAGCTGTTTTTT
cdr3_aa: CASKDFLSGELFF

j_call: TRBJ2-7
d_call: TRBD2
v_call: TRBV7-3
clone_size: NA
cdr3_nt: TGTGCCAGCAGCTTAAATGGGGGGGACTACGAGCAGTACTTC
cdr3_aa: CASSLNGGDYEQYF

j_call: TRBJ2-5
d_call: NA
v_call: TRBV2
clone_size: NA
cdr3_nt: TGTGCCAGCAGGCTCGGGATCCAAGAGACCCAGTACTTC
cdr3_aa: CASRLGIQETQYF

j_call: TRBJ2-5
d_call: NA
v_call: TRBV4-1
clone_size: NA
cdr3_nt: TGCGCCAGCAGCCTGCGGGAAAGGGGAGTAGAGACCCAGTACTTC
cdr3_aa: CASSLRERGVETQYF

j_call: TRBJ1-1
d_call: NA
v_call: TRBV27
clone_size: NA
cdr3_nt: TGTGCCAGCAAGCGGCAGCCGAACACTGAAGCTTTCTTT
cdr3_aa: CASKRQPNTEAFF

j_call: TRBJ2-7
d_call: NA
v_call: TRBV29-1
clone_size: NA
cdr3_nt: TGCAGCGTTCGAGGGTACAGCTACGAGCAGTACTTC
cdr3_aa: CSVRGYSYEQYF

j_call: TRBJ2-5
d_call: NA
v_call: TRBV14
clone_size: NA
cdr3_nt: TGTGCCAGCAGCCAAGATGTCCGGGGTGTCCAAGAGACCCAGTACTTC
cdr3_aa: CASSQDVRGVQETQYF

j_call: TRBJ2-3
d_call: TRBD1
v_call: TRBV6-1
clone_size: NA
cdr3_nt: TGTGCCAGCAGTGTACAGGGGGTAATGTGGGATACGCAGTATTTT
cdr3_aa: CASSVQGVMWDTQYF

j_call: TRBJ2-2
d_call: TRBD1
v_call: TRBV7-9
clone_size: NA
cdr3_nt: TGTGCCAGCATCTACGGCACAGGGACAGGGCTCACCGGGGAGCTGTTTTTT
cdr3_aa: CASIYGTGTGLTGELFF

j_call: TRBJ1-2
d_call: TRBD1
v_call: TRBV7-9
clone_size: NA
cdr3_nt: TGTGCCAGCAGCAGGGGACAGTCCGGGCGAGGCTACACCTTC
cdr3_aa: CASSRGQSGRGYTF

j_call: TRBJ2-2
d_call: NA
v_call: TRBV20-1
clone_size: NA
cdr3_nt: TGCAGTGCTAGAGATCACGGGGAGCTGTTTTTT
cdr3_aa: CSARDHGELFF

j_call: TRBJ2-3
d_call: TRBD2
v_call: TRBV6-5
clone_size: few
cdr3_nt: TGTGCCAGCAGTGCTGGGAAGCGGGGGGATACGCAGTATTTT
cdr3_aa: CASSAGKRGDTQYF

j_call: TRBJ2-1
d_call: NA
v_call: TRBV9
clone_size: NA
cdr3_nt: TGTGCCAGCAGCGTAGCTCAGTTGGCCCTCTCCTACAATGAGCAGTTCTTC
cdr3_aa: CASSVAQLALSYNEQFF

j_call: TRBJ2-7
d_call: TRBD1
v_call: TRBV2
clone_size: many
cdr3_nt: TGTGCCAGCAGTGAAGAGGCAGGGGGCACCTACGAGCAGTACTTC
cdr3_aa: CASSEEAGGTYEQYF

j_call: TRBJ1-1
d_call: NA
v_call: TRBV4-1
clone_size: NA
cdr3_nt: TGCGCCAGCAGCCAAGATCTTCCGACAGGAGCACAGAACACTGAAGCTTTCTTT
cdr3_aa: CASSQDLPTGAQNTEAFF

j_call: TRBJ1-1
d_call: TRBD1
v_call: TRBV5-1
clone_size: NA
cdr3_nt: TGCGCCAGCAGCTGGGGACAGGGGGGTACTGAAGCTTTCTTT
cdr3_aa: CASSWGQGGTEAFF

j_call: TRBJ1-1
d_call: TRBD1
v_call: TRBV10-3
clone_size: NA
cdr3_nt: TGTGCCATCAGTGAGTCGGACAGGGGCGAAGCTTTCTTT
cdr3_aa: CAISESDRGEAFF

j_call: TRBJ2-3
d_call: NA
v_call: TRBV14
clone_size: NA
cdr3_nt: TGTGCCAGCAGCCATTTTATAAACACAGATACGCAGTATTTT
cdr3_aa: CASSHFINTDTQYF

j_call: TRBJ2-7
d_call: NA
v_call: TRBV7-8
clone_size: NA
cdr3_nt: TGTGCCAGCAGCTACAGACCTGGGGGCCGAATTTACGAGCAGTACTTC
cdr3_aa: CASSYRPGGRIYEQYF

j_call: TRBJ2-7
d_call: TRBD1
v_call: TRBV7-9
clone_size: NA
cdr3_nt: TGTGCCAGCAGCTTGGGGACAGGTAGACACGAGCAGTACTTC
cdr3_aa: CASSLGTGRHEQYF

j_call: TRBJ2-5
d_call: NA
v_call: TRBV7-2
clone_size: few
cdr3_nt: TGTGCCAGCAGCTTGGAGGGGACGTACCAAGAGACCCAGTACTTC
cdr3_aa: CASSLEGTYQETQYF

j_call: TRBJ1-2
d_call: NA
v_call: TRBV5-4
clone_size: once
cdr3_nt: TGTGCCAGCAGCTCGGACAAGTATGGCTACACCTTC
cdr3_aa: CASSSDKYGYTF

j_call: TRBJ1-1
d_call: NA
v_call: TRBV2
clone_size: NA
cdr3_nt: TGTGCCAGCATCTCTGAAGTAGGGGTGAACACTGAAGCTTTCTTT
cdr3_aa: CASISEVGVNTEAFF

j_call: TRBJ2-7
d_call: NA
v_call: TRBV7-2
clone_size: few
cdr3_nt: TGTGCCAGCAGCGCCGAGACGGGAAGATTAGAGCAGTACTTC
cdr3_aa: CASSAETGRLEQYF

j_call: TRBJ2-7
d_call: NA
v_call: TRBV7-2
clone_size: NA
cdr3_nt: TGTGCCAGCAGCTTACCCTCTCTTGGGGCCCACGAGCAGTACTTC
cdr3_aa: CASSLPSLGAHEQYF

j_call: TRBJ2-6
d_call: NA
v_call: TRBV6-6
clone_size: NA
cdr3_nt: TGTGCTTGCCGAGGGGGGGCTGGGGCCAACGTCCTGACTTTC
cdr3_aa: CACRGGAGANVLTF

j_call: TRBJ2-1
d_call: NA
v_call: TRBV2
clone_size: NA
cdr3_nt: TGTGCCAGCAGTGACTCTAGGGGGGGGCCTTTCTACAATGAGCAGTTCTTC
cdr3_aa: CASSDSRGGPFYNEQFF

j_call: TRBJ2-3
d_call: NA
v_call: TRBV7-2
clone_size: NA
cdr3_nt: TGTGCCAGCAGCTTAGGATCCGAGGCTACGCAGTATTTT
cdr3_aa: CASSLGSEATQYF

j_call: TRBJ2-2
d_call: NA
v_call: TRBV6-5
clone_size: NA
cdr3_nt: TGTGCCAGCAGGCTTCAGGGGAACACCGGGGAGCTGTTTTTT
cdr3_aa: CASRLQGNTGELFF